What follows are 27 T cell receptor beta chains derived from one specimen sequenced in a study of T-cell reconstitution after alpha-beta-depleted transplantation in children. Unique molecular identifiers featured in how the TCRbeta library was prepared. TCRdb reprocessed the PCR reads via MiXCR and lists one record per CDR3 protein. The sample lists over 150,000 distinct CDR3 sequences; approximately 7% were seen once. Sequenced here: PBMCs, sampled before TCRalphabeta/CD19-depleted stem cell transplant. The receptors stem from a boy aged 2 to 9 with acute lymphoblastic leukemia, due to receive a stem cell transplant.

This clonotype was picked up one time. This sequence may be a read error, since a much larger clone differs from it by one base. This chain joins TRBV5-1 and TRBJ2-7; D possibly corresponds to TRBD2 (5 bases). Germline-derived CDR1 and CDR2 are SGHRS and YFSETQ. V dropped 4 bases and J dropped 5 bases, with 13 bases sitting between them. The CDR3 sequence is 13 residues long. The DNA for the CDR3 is TGCGCCAGCAGCGAGGGCCGGGCCAACGAGCAGTACTTC. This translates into CASSEGRANEQYF.

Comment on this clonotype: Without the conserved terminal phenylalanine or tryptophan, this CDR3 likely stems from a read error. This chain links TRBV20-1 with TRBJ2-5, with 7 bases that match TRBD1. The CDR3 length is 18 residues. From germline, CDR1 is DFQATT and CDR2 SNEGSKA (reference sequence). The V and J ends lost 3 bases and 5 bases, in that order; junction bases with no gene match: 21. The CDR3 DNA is TGCAGTGCTAGTGGGATGTCTGGCGGACAGGCAAATGTGGAGACCCAGTACTTG. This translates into CSASGMSGGQANVETQYL.

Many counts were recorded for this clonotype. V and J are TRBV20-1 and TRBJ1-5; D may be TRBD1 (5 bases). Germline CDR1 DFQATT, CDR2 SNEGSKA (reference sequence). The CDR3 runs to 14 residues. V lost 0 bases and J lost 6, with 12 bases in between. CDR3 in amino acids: CSARDYQGGQPQHF. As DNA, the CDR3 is TGCAGTGCTAGAGATTACCAGGGCGGTCAGCCCCAGCATTTT.

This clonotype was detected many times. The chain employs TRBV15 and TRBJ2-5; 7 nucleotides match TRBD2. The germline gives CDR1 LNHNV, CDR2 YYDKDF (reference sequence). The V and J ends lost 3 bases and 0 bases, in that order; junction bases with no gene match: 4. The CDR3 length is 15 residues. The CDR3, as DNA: TGTGCCACCAGCAGGGGTAGCGGGTACCAAGAGACCCAGTACTTC. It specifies CATSRGSGYQETQYF.

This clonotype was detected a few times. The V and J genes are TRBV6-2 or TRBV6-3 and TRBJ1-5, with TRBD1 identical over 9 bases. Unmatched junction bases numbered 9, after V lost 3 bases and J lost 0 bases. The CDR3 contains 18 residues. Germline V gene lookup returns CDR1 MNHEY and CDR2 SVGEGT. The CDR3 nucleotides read TGTGCCAGCAGTTATTACGGGACAGGGCCTTATAGCAATCAGCCCCAGCATTTT. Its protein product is CASSYYGTGPYSNQPQHF.

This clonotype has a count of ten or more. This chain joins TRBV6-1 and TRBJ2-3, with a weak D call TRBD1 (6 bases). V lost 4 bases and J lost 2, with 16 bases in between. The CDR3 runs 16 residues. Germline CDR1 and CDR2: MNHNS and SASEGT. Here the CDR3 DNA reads TGTGCCAGCAGTGCTAAACGAGGGGGATACACAGATACGCAGTATTTT. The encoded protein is CASSAKRGGYTDTQYF.

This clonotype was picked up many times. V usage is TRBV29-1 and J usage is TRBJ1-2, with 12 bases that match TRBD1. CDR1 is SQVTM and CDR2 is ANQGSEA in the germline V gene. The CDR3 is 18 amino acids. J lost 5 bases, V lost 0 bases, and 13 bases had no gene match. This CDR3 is CSVEDGWDRGLPLYGYTF. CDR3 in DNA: TGCAGCGTTGAAGACGGGTGGGACAGGGGGCTCCCTCTTTATGGCTACACCTTC. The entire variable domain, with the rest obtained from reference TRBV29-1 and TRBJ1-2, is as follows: SAVISQKPSRDICQRGTSLTIQCQVDSQVTMMFWYRQQPGQSLTLIATANQGSEATYESGFVIDKFPISRPNLTFSTLTVSNMSPEDSSIYLCSVEDGWDRGLPLYGYTFGSGTRLTVV.

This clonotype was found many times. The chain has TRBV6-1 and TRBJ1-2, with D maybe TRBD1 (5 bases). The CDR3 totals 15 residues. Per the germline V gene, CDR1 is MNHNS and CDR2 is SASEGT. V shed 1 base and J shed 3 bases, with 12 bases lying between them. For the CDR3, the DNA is TGTGCCAGCAGTGAAGAGGGCTGGGGCGACTATGGCTACACCTTC. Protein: CASSEEGWGDYGYTF.

This CDR3 is CASSAFGGGNTGELFF. In DNA, the CDR3 is TGCGCCAGCTCGGCGTTCGGGGGTGGAAACACCGGGGAGCTGTTTTTT. The chain carries TRBV5-1 and TRBJ2-2; the D gene is possibly TRBD2 (6 bases). Germline values: CDR1 SGHRS, CDR2 YFSETQ. There are 16 residues in the CDR3. V lost 7 bases to trimming and J lost 2 bases, with 18 bases between them.

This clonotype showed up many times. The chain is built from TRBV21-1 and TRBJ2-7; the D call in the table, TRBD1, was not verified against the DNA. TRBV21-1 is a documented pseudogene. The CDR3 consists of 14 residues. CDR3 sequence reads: CASSKCETDYEQYF. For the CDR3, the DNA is TGTGCCAGCAGCAAATGTGAGACAGACTACGAGCAGTACTTC.

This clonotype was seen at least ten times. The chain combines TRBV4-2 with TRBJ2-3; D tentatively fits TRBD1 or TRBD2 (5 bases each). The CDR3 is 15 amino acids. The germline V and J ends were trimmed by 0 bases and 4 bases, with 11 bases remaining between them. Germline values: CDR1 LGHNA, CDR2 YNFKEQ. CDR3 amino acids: CASSQEDKGPDTQYF. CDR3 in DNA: TGTGCCAGCAGCCAAGAGGACAAGGGACCAGATACGCAGTATTTT.

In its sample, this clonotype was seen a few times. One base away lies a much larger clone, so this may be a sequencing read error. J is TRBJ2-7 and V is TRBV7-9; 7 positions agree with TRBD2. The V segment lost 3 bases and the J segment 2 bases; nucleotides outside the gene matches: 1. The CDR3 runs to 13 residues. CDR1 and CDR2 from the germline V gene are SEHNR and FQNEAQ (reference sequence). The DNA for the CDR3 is TGTGCCAGCAGCTTCACTAGCGCCTACGAGCAGTACTTC. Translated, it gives CASSFTSAYEQYF.

CDR3 sequence reads: CASSFVTDFTGELFF. The CDR3 bases are TGTGCCAGCAGCTTCGTGACAGATTTTACCGGGGAGCTGTTTTTT. The J gene is TRBJ2-2, the V gene TRBV11-2, with D possibly being TRBD1 (5 bases). V was pared by 3 bases and J by 5 bases, with 13 bases between. This CDR3 comprises 15 residues. The germline gives CDR1 SGHAT, CDR2 FQNNGV. Drawing the rest from reference TRBV11-2 and TRBJ2-2, the complete variable domain is EAGVAQSPRYKIIEKRQSVAFWCNPISGHATLYWYQQILGQGPKLLIQFQNNGVVDDSQLPKDRFSAERLKGVDSTLKIQPAKLEDSAVYLCASSFVTDFTGELFFGEGSRLTVL.

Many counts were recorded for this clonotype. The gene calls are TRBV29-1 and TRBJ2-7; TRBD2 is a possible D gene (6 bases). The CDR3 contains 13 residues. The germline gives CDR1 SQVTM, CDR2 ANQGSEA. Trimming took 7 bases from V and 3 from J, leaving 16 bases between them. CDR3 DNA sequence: TGCAGCGGCCAAGACGTGGAGGGCTACGAGCAGTACTTC. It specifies CSGQDVEGYEQYF.

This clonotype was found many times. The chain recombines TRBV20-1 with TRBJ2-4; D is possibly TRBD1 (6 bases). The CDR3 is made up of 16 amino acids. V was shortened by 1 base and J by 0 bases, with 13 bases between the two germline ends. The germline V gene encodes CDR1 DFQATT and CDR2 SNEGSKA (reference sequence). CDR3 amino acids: CSARVPTGLAKNIQYF. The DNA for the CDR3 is TGCAGTGCTAGAGTCCCGACAGGTTTAGCCAAAAACATTCAGTACTTC.

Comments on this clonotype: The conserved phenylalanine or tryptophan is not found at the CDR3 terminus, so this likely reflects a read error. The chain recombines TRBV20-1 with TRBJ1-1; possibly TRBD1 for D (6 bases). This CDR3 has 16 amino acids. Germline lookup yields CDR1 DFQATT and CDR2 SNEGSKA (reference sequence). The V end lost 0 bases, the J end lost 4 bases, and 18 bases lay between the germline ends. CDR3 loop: CSARDPETGEGTEAFL. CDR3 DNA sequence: TGCAGTGCTAGAGATCCCGAGACAGGTGAAGGCACTGAAGCTTTCCTT.

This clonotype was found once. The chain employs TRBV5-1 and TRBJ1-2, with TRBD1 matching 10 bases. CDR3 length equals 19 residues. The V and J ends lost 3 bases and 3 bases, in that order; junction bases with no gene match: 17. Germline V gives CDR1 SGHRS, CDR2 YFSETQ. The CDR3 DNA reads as TGCGCCAGCAGCTGGGAAGGGGCCCGACAGGGGGCTGACTACTATGGCTACACCTTC. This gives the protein CASSWEGARQGADYYGYTF.

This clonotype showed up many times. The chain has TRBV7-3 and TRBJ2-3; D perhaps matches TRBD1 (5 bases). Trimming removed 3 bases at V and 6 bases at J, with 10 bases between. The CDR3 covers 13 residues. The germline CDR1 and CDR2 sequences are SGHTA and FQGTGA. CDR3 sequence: CASSFDRVDTQYF. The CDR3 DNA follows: TGTGCCAGCAGCTTTGACAGAGTGGATACGCAGTATTTT. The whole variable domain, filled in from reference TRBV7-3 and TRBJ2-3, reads GAGVSQTPSNKVTEKGKYVELRCDPISGHTALYWYRQSLGQGPEFLIYFQGTGAADDSGLPNDRFFAVRPEGSVSTLKIQRTERGDSAVYLCASSFDRVDTQYFGPGTRLTVL.

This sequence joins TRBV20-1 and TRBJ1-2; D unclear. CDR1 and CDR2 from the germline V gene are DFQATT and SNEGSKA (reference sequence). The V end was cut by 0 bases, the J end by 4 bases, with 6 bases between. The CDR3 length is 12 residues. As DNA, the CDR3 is TGCAGTGCTAGAGAGGTAGCCTATGGCTACACCTTC. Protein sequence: CSAREVAYGYTF.

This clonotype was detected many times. CDR3 DNA: TGCAGTGCTATGGGCCAGTCAGGAACGAACGAGCAGTACTTC. This sequence encodes CSAMGQSGTNEQYF. The chain couples TRBV20-1 to TRBJ2-7; D gene ambiguous. Germline CDR1 DFQATT, CDR2 SNEGSKA (reference sequence). The ends were cut back, 4 bases at V and 5 bases at J, with 18 bases in the middle. There are 14 residues in the CDR3.

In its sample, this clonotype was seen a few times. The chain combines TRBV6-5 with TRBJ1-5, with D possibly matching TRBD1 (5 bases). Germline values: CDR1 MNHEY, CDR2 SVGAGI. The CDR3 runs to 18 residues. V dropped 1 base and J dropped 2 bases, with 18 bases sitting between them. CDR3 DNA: TGTGCCAGCAGTTACTTCAGGGTTCCTCGGGAGGGCAATCAGCCCCAGCATTTT. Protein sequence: CASSYFRVPREGNQPQHF.

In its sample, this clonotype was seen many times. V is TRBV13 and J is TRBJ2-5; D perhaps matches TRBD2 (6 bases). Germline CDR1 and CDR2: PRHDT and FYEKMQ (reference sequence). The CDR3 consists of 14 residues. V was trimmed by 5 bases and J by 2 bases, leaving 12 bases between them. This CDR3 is CASSTLATQETQYF. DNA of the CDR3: TGTGCCAGCAGCACGCTAGCGACTCAAGAGACCCAGTACTTC.

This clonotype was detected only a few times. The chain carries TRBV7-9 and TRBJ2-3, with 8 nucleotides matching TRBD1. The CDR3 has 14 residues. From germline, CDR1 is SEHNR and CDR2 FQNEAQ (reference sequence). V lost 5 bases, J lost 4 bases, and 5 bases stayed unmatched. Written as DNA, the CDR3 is TGTGCCAGCAGCGGAGGACAGGGACCAGATACGCAGTATTTT. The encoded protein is CASSGGQGPDTQYF.

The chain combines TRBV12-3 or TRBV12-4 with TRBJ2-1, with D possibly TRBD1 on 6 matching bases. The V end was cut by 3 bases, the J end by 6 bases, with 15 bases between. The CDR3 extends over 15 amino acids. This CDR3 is CASSFRQGRANEQFF. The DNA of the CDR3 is TGTGCCAGCAGTTTTCGTCAGGGGCGGGCCAATGAGCAGTTCTTC.

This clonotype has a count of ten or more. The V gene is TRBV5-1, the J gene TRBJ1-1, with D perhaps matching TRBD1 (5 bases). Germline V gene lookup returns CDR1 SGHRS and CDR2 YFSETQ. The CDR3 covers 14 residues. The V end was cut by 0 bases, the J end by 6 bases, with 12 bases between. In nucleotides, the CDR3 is TGCGCCAGCAGCTTGGGGGGGACGAGGGCTGAAGCTTTCTTT. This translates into CASSLGGTRAEAFF.

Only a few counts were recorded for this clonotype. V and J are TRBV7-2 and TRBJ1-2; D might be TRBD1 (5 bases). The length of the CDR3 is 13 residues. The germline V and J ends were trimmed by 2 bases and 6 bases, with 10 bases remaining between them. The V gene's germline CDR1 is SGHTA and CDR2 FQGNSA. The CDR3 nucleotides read TGTGCCAGCAGCTTAAGGGGTTCACATGGCTACACCTTC. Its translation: CASSLRGSHGYTF.

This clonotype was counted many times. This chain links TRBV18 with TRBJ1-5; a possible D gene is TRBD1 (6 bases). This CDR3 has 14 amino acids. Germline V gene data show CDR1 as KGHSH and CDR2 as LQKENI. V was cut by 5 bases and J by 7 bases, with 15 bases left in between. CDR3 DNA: TGTGCCAGCTCATACAGGGTGGAAAACCAGCCCCAGCATTTT. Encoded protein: CASSYRVENQPQHF.